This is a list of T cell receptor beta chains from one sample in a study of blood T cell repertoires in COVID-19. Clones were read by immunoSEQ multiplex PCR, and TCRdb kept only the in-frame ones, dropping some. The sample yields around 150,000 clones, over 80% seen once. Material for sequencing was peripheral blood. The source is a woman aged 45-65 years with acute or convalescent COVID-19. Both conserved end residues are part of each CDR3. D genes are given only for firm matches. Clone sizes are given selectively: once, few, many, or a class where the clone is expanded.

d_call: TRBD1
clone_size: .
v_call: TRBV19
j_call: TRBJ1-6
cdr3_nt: TGTGCCAGTAGTATGACAGGGTATAATTCACCCCTCCACTTT
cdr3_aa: CASSMTGYNSPLHF

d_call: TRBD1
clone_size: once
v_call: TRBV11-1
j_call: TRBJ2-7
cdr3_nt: TGTGCCAGCAGCCGGACAGGGGCCTACGAGCAGTACTTC
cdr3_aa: CASSRTGAYEQYF

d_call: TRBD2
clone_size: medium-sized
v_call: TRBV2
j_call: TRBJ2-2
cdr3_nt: TGTGCCAGCGCCGCGGGAGGGCGCCCATCGAACACCGGGGAGCTGTTTTTT
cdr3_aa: CASAAGGRPSNTGELFF

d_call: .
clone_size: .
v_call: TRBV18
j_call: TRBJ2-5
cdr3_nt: TGTGCCAGCTCACCACCGTCCCCAGGGACTGAAGAGACCCAGTACTTC
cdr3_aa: CASSPPSPGTEETQYF

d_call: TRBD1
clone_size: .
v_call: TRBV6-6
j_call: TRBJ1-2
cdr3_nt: TGTGCCAGCAGCCCTTCGGACAGGGGCGATGGCTACACCTTC
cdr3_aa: CASSPSDRGDGYTF

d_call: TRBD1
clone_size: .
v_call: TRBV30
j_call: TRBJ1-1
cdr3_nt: TGTGCCTGGAGTCGGACAGGGGTTCATGAAGCTTTCTTT
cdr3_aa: CAWSRTGVHEAFF

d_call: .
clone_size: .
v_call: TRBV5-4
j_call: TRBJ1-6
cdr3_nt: TGTGCCAGCAGTCAGGTCGGCAGCAATTCACCCCTCCACTTT
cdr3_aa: CASSQVGSNSPLHF

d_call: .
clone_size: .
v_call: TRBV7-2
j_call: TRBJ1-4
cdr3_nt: TGTGCCAGCAGCTCCGGGACTTTCGAAAAACTGTTTTTT
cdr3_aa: CASSSGTFEKLFF

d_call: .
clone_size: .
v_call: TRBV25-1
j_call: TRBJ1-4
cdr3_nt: TGTGCCAGCATCCGCCCCTGGACATCAACTAATGAAAAACTGTTTTTT
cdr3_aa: CASIRPWTSTNEKLFF

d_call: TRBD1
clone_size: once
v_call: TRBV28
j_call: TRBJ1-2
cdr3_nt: TGTGCCAGCAGTTTATCGCAGGGGGTCTACACCTTC
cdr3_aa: CASSLSQGVYTF

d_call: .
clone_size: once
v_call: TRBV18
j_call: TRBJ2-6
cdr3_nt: TGTGCCAGCTCACCAACGCAGGTCCCGCTGGGCGTGAGGGCCAACGTCCTGACTTTC
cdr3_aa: CASSPTQVPLGVRANVLTF

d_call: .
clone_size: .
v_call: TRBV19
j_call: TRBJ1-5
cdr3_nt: TGTGCCAGTAGTCCCGGGACTCAAAATCAGCCCCAGCATTTT
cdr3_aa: CASSPGTQNQPQHF

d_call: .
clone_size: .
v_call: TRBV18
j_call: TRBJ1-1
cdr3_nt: TGTGCCAGCTCACTTTATGGGACACAGAACACTGAAGCTTTCTTT
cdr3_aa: CASSLYGTQNTEAFF

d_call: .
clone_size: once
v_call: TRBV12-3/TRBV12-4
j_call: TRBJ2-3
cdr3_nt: TGTGCCAGCGAAGAAGGCGGAACAGATACGCAGTATTTT
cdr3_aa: CASEEGGTDTQYF

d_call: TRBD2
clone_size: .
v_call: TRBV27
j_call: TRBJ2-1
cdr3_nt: TGTGCCAGCAGTTTTTCTAGCGGGGGGTTTAATGAGCAGTTCTTC
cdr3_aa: CASSFSSGGFNEQFF

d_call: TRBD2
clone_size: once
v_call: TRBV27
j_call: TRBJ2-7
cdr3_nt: TGTGCCAGCAATCCTGGGGGACTAACAGTTTACGAGCAGTACTTC
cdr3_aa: CASNPGGLTVYEQYF

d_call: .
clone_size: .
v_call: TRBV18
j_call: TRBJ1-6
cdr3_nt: TGTGCCAGCTCCCTTGAGGTCCCGAGCTCCTATAATTCACCCCTCCACTTT
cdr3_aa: CASSLEVPSSYNSPLHF

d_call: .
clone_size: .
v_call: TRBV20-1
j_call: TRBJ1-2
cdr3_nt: TGCAGTGCTCGTGTGGCGGGCGGTGGCTACACCTTC
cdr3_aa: CSARVAGGGYTF

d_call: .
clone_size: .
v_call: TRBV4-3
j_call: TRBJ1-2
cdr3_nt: TGCGCCAGCAGCCAAGATCCCAGGCCCGGCGAAGGCTACACCTTC
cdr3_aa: CASSQDPRPGEGYTF

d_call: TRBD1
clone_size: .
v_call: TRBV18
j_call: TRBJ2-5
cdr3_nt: TGTGCCAGCTCACGGGACAGGGAGACCCAGTACTTC
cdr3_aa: CASSRDRETQYF

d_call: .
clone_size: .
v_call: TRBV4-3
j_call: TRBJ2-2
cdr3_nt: TGCGCCAGCAGCCAGGCGGAGGGAGCCGGGGAGCTGTTTTTT
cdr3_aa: CASSQAEGAGELFF

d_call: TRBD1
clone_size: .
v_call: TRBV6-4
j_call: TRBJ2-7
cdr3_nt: TGTGCCAGCAACCCCGCGGGCGCAGGCCACAAGACAGGGATCTACGAGCAGTACTTC
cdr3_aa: CASNPAGAGHKTGIYEQYF

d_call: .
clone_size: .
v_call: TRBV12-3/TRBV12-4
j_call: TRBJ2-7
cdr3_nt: TGTGCCAGCAGTTTAGCCGGTAGGCAGTACTTC
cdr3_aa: CASSLAGRQYF

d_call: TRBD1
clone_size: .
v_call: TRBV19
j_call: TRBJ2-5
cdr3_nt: TGTGCCAGTAGTATCTCCACGATTACAGGGGAAGAGACCCAGTACTTC
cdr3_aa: CASSISTITGEETQYF

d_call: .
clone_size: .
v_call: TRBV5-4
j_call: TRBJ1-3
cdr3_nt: TGTGCCAGCAGCCACAGGGAGGGAAACACCATATATTTT
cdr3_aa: CASSHREGNTIYF

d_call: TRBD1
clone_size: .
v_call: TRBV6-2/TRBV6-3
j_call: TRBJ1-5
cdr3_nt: TGTGCCAGCAGTTACCCTGGACAGGCACGCCCGGGGGATCAGCCCCAGCATTTT
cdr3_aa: CASSYPGQARPGDQPQHF

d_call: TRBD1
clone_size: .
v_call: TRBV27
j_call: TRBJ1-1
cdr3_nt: TGTGCCAGCAGTTTACACCGGGACAGACCCACTGAAGCTTTCTTT
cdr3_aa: CASSLHRDRPTEAFF

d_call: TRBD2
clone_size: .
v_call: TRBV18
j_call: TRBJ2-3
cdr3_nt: TGTGCCAGCTCACTATCACGCGGGGGACGCGATACGCAGTATTTT
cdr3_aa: CASSLSRGGRDTQYF

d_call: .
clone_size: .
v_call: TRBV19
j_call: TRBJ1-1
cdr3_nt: TGTGCCACGGGACACCCGAACACTGAAGCTTTCTTT
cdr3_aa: CATGHPNTEAFF

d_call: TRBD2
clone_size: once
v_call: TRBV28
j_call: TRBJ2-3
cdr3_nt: TGTGCCAGCAGTACGGCCCTAGCGGAATACCGGGATACGCAGTATTTT
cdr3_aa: CASSTALAEYRDTQYF

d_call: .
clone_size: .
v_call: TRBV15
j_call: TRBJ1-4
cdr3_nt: TGTGCCACCAGCAGAGACTCCAGCAGGGGCCCTAATGAAAAACTGTTTTTT
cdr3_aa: CATSRDSSRGPNEKLFF

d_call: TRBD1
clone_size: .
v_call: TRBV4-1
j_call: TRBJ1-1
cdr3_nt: TGCGCCAGCAGCCATAATTTAGGACAGGGGAACACTGAAGCTTTCTTT
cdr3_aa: CASSHNLGQGNTEAFF

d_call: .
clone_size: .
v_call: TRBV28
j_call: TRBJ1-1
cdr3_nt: TGTGCCAGCAGTCCCAGCGTGAACACTGAAGCTTTCTTT
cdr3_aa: CASSPSVNTEAFF

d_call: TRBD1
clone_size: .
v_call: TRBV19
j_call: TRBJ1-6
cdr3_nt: TGTGCCAGTAGTATTGGGACAGCGAATAATTCACCCCTCCACTTT
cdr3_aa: CASSIGTANNSPLHF

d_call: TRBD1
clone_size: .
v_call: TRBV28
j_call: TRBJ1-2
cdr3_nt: TGTGCCAGCAGTTTGGGACAGGCTCCTGGCTACACCTTC
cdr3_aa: CASSLGQAPGYTF

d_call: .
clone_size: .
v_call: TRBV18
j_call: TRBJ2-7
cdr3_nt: TGTGCCAGCTCACCACCAGGCACAGACTACGAGCAGTACTTC
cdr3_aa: CASSPPGTDYEQYF

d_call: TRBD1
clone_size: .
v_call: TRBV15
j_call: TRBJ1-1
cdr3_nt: TGTGCCACCAGCAGAGACGGACAGGTGAACACTGAAGCTTTCTTT
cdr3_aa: CATSRDGQVNTEAFF

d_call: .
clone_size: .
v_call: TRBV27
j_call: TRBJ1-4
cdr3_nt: TGTGCCAGCAGTTTTCAGGGAGGTAATGAAAAACTGTTTTTT
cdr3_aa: CASSFQGGNEKLFF

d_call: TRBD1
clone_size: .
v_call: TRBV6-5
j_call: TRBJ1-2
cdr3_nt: TGTGCCAGCACAGTTACCCGGACAGGGCCTGGAGGCTACACCTTC
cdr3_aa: CASTVTRTGPGGYTF

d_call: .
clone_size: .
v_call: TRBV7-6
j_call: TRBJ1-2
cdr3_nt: TGTGCCAGCAGCTTAGGGCGGTATACTTCAGCTAACTATGGCTACACCTTC
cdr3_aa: CASSLGRYTSANYGYTF

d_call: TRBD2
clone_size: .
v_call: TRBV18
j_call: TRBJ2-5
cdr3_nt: TGTGCCAGCTCACCGAATCTAGCGGGGGGCCGGGAGACCCAGTACTTC
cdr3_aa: CASSPNLAGGRETQYF

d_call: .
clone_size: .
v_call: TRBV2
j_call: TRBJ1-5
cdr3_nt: TGTGCCAGCACCCCGGGACTGCACAATCAGCCCCAGCATTTT
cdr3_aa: CASTPGLHNQPQHF

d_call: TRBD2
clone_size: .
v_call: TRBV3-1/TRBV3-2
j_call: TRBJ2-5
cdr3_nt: TGTGCCAGCAGCCAAGAGCAAAGGCGGGAGGGCCACTCGGGGACCCAGTACTTC
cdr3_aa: CASSQEQRREGHSGTQYF

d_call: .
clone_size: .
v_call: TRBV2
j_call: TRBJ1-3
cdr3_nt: TGTGCCAGCAGTGAAGTAATTGTGAGCTCTGGAAACACCATATATTTT
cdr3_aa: CASSEVIVSSGNTIYF

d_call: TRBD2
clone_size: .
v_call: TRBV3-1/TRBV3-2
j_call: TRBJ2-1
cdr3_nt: TGTGCCAGCAGCCAAGTAGCGGGGGGGCCCAATGAGCAGTTCTTC
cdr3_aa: CASSQVAGGPNEQFF

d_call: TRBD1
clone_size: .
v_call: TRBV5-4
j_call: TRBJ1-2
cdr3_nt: TGTGCCAGCAGGACCTGGGACAGGGCGCGGGATGGCTACACCTTC
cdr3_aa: CASRTWDRARDGYTF

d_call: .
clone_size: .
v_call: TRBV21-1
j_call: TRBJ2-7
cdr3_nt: TGTGCCAGCAGCGGACGGACAGGGAAGAAAAGCTTC
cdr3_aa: CASSGRTGKKSF

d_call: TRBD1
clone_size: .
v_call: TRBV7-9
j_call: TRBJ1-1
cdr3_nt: TGTGCCAGCAGCAGGGGACAGGGAATGAACACTGAAGCTTTCTTT
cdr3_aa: CASSRGQGMNTEAFF

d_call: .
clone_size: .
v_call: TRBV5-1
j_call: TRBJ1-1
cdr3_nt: TGCGCCAGCAGCCTGTCTGACACTGAAGCTTTCTTT
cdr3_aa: CASSLSDTEAFF

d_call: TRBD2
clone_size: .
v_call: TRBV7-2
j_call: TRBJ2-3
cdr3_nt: TGTGCCAGCAGCTCAACTAGCGGGGGGGCCGCGCAGTATTTT
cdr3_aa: CASSSTSGGAAQYF